Listed here are 32 T cell receptor beta chains from one sample, sequenced in a study of CD8 T cells in ankylosing spondylitis. A single record per CDR3 protein comes from TCRdb applying MiXCR to the 5' RACE reads. The table has tens of thousands of distinct CDR3 sequences, just under 4% seen once. Sequenced input: blood, either unsorted or a sorted T cell fraction (not recorded which). All receptors come from a female donor with ankylosing spondylitis or in good health (not recorded which).

This clonotype showed up many times. The V gene is TRBV9, the J gene TRBJ2-1; D gene ambiguous. The CDR3 runs 14 residues. Trimming shortened V by 2 bases and J by 8 bases, and 14 bases separated the two germline ends. The germline gives CDR1 SGDLS, CDR2 YYNGEE. CDR3 protein: CASSVLGLLHEQFF. The CDR3 nucleotides read TGTGCCAGCAGCGTCTTAGGTCTCTTACATGAGCAGTTCTTC.

This clonotype was observed at least ten times. The CDR3 sequence: CASSVGRGTRTYNEQFF. Here the CDR3 DNA reads TGTGCCAGCAGCGTAGGGAGGGGGACTAGAACCTACAATGAGCAGTTCTTC. The chain combines TRBV9 with TRBJ2-1; 8 bases line up with TRBD2. Germline V gives CDR1 SGDLS, CDR2 YYNGEE. The ends lost 0 bases at V and 2 bases at J; junction bases unmatched: 7. There are 17 residues in the CDR3.

This clonotype has ten or more counts. The chain carries TRBV9 and TRBJ2-2, with 7 bases that match TRBD2. This CDR3 region has 15 residues. V lost 2 bases to trimming and J lost 3 bases; unmatched junction nucleotides: 4. CDR1 is SGDLS, CDR2 YYNGEE, per germline. CDR3 in amino acids: CASSVGGGYTGELFF. CDR3 in DNA: TGTGCCAGCAGCGTTGGCGGGGGATACACCGGGGAGCTGTTTTTT. Full variable domain (missing parts from reference TRBV9 and TRBJ2-2): DSGVTQTPKHLITATGQRVTLRCSPRSGDLSVYWYQQSLDQGLQFLIQYYNGEERAKGNILERFSAQQFPDLHSELNLSSLELGDSALYFCASSVGGGYTGELFFGEGSRLTVL.

Ten or more counts support this clonotype. The genes are TRBV9 and TRBJ2-1; TRBD1 matches at 7 bases. CDR1 SGDLS and CDR2 YYNGEE come from the germline V gene. The CDR3 covers 13 residues. The junction had 4 bases not matched to a gene; V was cut back by 2 bases and J by 8 bases. CDR3 DNA: TGTGCCAGCAGCGTCCAAGGGGGCTATGAGCAGTTCTTC. Protein sequence: CASSVQGGYEQFF. The variable domain in full, with the rest retrieved from reference TRBV9 and TRBJ2-1, is DSGVTQTPKHLITATGQRVTLRCSPRSGDLSVYWYQQSLDQGLQFLIQYYNGEERAKGNILERFSAQQFPDLHSELNLSSLELGDSALYFCASSVQGGYEQFFGPGTRLTVL.

This clonotype showed up many times. The chain couples TRBV9 to TRBJ1-4; 9 nucleotides agree with TRBD1. Germline V gene sequence: CDR1 SGDLS, CDR2 YYNGEE. CDR3 length equals 16 residues. V shed 4 bases and J 2 bases; nucleotides not matched to a gene: 6. The DNA of the CDR3 is TGTGCCAGCAGCCTGGGACAGGGTGGGACTAATGAAAAACTGTTTTTT. Protein sequence: CASSLGQGGTNEKLFF.

This clonotype counts as medium-sized. This chain connects TRBV9 to TRBJ2-3, with 8 bases fitting TRBD2. With V trimmed by 0 bases and J by 5 bases, 8 bases remained unmatched. The CDR3 has 16 amino acids. Germline V gene sequence: CDR1 SGDLS, CDR2 YYNGEE. CDR3 sequence: CASSVDSGGLRDTQYF. The CDR3 coding sequence is TGTGCCAGCAGCGTAGACTCGGGGGGGCTGAGAGATACGCAGTATTTT.

This clonotype was counted ten times or more. Written as DNA, the CDR3 is TGTGCCAGCAGCGTAGCTGGGGTGAATGAGCAGTTCTTC. Amino acid sequence: CASSVAGVNEQFF. This chain connects TRBV9 to TRBJ2-1; D is undetermined. The CDR3 covers 13 residues. Germline V gives CDR1 SGDLS, CDR2 YYNGEE. V was clipped by 0 bases and J by 7 bases, with 8 bases between them.

This clonotype has ten or more counts. The gene calls are TRBV6-9 and TRBJ2-7; TRBD1 matches at 7 bases. Germline V gene sequence: CDR1 MNHGY, CDR2 SVAAGI. J gave up 2 bases and V 4 bases, and 14 bases lay outside the gene matches. The CDR3 extends over 17 amino acids. The CDR3 sequence is CASSCTLHRGGTYEQYF. In DNA, the CDR3 is TGTGCCAGCAGTTGCACCCTTCACAGGGGTGGGACCTACGAGCAGTACTTC.

This clonotype has a count of ten or more. This chain links TRBV9 with TRBJ2-7, with 9 positions matching TRBD2. There are 15 residues in the CDR3. The V gene's germline CDR1 is SGDLS and CDR2 YYNGEE. J gave up 7 bases and V 4 bases, and 12 bases lay outside the gene matches. CDR3 amino acids: CASSPTSGYGWEQYF. The CDR3, as DNA: TGTGCCAGCAGCCCTACTAGCGGGTACGGCTGGGAGCAGTACTTC.

Ten or more counts support this clonotype. The gene calls are TRBV9 and TRBJ1-1, with D hard to call. The CDR3 contains 15 residues. Trimming removed 2 bases at V and 4 bases at J, with 15 bases between. Germline-derived CDR1 and CDR2 are SGDLS and YYNGEE. As DNA, the CDR3 is TGTGCCAGCAGCGTGCAGGTGTTATCGAGCACTGAAGCTTTCTTT. This encodes CASSVQVLSSTEAFF.

This clonotype showed up many times. The chain carries TRBV9 and TRBJ2-1, with D perhaps given as TRBD1 or TRBD2 (5 bases each). There are 16 residues in the CDR3. V was clipped by 0 bases and J by 8 bases, with 18 bases between them. The germline V gene has CDR1 SGDLS and CDR2 YYNGEE. The chain's CDR3 is CASSVATGRREDEQFF. Written as DNA, the CDR3 is TGTGCCAGCAGCGTAGCTACGGGGCGACGAGAGGATGAGCAGTTCTTC.

This clonotype appeared many times. J is TRBJ2-7 and V is TRBV9; 9 positions agree with TRBD1. V was pared by 4 bases and J by 0 bases, with 5 bases of the junction left unmatched. Germline V gene lookup returns CDR1 SGDLS and CDR2 YYNGEE. The length of the CDR3 is 15 residues. The CDR3 DNA reads TGTGCCAGCAGCATGGGACAGGGCAACTCCTACGAGCAGTACTTC. Protein: CASSMGQGNSYEQYF.

This clonotype was seen ten or more times. V is TRBV9 and J is TRBJ2-3; perhaps D is TRBD1 or TRBD2 (5 bases each). Trimming left V 2 bases short and J 10 bases short, with 14 bases between. The germline V gene encodes CDR1 SGDLS and CDR2 YYNGEE. This CDR3 region has 13 residues. The CDR3 here is CASSVSGPEAQYF. In DNA form, the CDR3 reads TGTGCCAGCAGCGTCTCGGGACCTGAAGCGCAGTATTTT.

This clonotype was observed many times. This chain uses TRBV9 with TRBJ1-1; D gene ambiguous. The V gene's germline CDR1 is SGDLS and CDR2 YYNGEE. The ends were cut back, 5 bases at V and 4 bases at J, with 18 bases in the middle. The CDR3 runs to 15 residues. CDR3 loop: CASSPLGTKGTEAFF. The CDR3, as DNA: TGTGCCAGCAGTCCCTTGGGCACAAAGGGCACTGAAGCTTTCTTT.

This clonotype was detected many times. The J gene is TRBJ2-1, the V gene TRBV9; the D gene could be TRBD1 or TRBD2 (5 bases each). V was clipped by 0 bases and J by 8 bases, with 12 bases between them. This CDR3 comprises 14 residues. Germline V gene lookup returns CDR1 SGDLS and CDR2 YYNGEE. CDR3 amino acids: CASSVAPGAHEQFF. Written as DNA, the CDR3 is TGTGCCAGCAGCGTAGCTCCCGGGGCACATGAGCAGTTCTTC.

In this sample, this clonotype turned up a few times. This chain joins TRBV9 and TRBJ2-7, with 9 nucleotides matching TRBD1. Germline loops: CDR1 SGDLS, CDR2 YYNGEE. This CDR3 spans 12 amino acids. The V and J ends lost 4 bases and 6 bases, in that order; junction bases with no gene match: 2. The chain's CDR3 is CASSQDRGEQYF. CDR3 coding DNA: TGTGCCAGCAGCCAGGACAGGGGCGAGCAGTACTTC. The variable domain in full, with the rest retrieved from reference TRBV9 and TRBJ2-7, is DSGVTQTPKHLITATGQRVTLRCSPRSGDLSVYWYQQSLDQGLQFLIQYYNGEERAKGNILERFSAQQFPDLHSELNLSSLELGDSALYFCASSQDRGEQYFGPGTRLTVT.

This clonotype was recorded many times. The V gene is TRBV9, the J gene TRBJ2-1, with D possibly being TRBD1 (7 bases). V was shortened by 1 base and J by 8 bases, with 19 bases between the two germline ends. The CDR3 runs to 16 residues. The germline V gene has CDR1 SGDLS and CDR2 YYNGEE. The CDR3 protein is CASSVSGQGGIYEQFF. The CDR3 DNA reads TGTGCCAGCAGCGTATCGGGCCAGGGGGGAATCTATGAGCAGTTCTTC.

The genes are TRBV9 and TRBJ2-7; TRBD1 matches at 9 bases. V lost 3 bases to trimming and J lost 7 bases; unmatched junction nucleotides: 8. CDR3 size: 14 residues. Germline loops: CDR1 SGDLS, CDR2 YYNGEE. This chain's CDR3 is CASSATQGAGEQYF. Written as DNA, the CDR3 is TGTGCCAGCAGCGCGACACAGGGGGCCGGGGAGCAGTACTTC.

This clonotype was counted ten times or more. V and J are TRBV9 and TRBJ1-1, with D unresolved. The V and J ends lost 4 bases and 1 base respectively, with 14 bases between them. Germline CDR1 SGDLS, CDR2 YYNGEE. The CDR3 covers 15 residues. The CDR3 sequence: CASSLAGTPNTEAFF. The CDR3 region has the DNA TGTGCCAGCAGCCTAGCGGGTACCCCGAACACTGAAGCTTTCTTT.

This clonotype was counted at least ten times. Written as DNA, the CDR3 is TGTGCCAGCAGCGTAGTAGACGGGGGGCGCAGCTCCTACAATGAGCAGTTCTTC. Protein: CASSVVDGGRSSYNEQFF. The chain uses TRBV9 and TRBJ2-1; D is perhaps TRBD2 (7 bases). In germline, CDR1 is SGDLS, CDR2 YYNGEE. This CDR3 is 18 amino acids long. V was pared by 0 bases and J by 0 bases, with 16 bases between.

This clonotype was seen ten or more times. This chain links TRBV9 with TRBJ2-5; 10 bases map to TRBD2. From germline, CDR1 is SGDLS and CDR2 YYNGEE. Trimming cost V 0 bases and J 7 bases; bases outside gene matches: 9. The CDR3 is 16 amino acids. The CDR3 reads CASSVEGAGGHRTQYF. The CDR3 bases are TGTGCCAGCAGCGTAGAGGGAGCGGGGGGGCACCGGACCCAGTACTTC.

This clonotype was seen at least ten times. This chain connects TRBV9 to TRBJ1-2, with D unclear. Germline-derived CDR1 and CDR2 are SGDLS and YYNGEE. The CDR3 extends over 15 amino acids. Trimming cost V 0 bases and J 1 base, with 10 bases left between them. The CDR3 DNA reads as TGTGCCAGCAGCGTAGCCAGTTCAGTTAACTATGGCTACACCTTC. Encoded protein: CASSVASSVNYGYTF.

In its sample, this clonotype was seen many times. V and J are TRBV9 and TRBJ2-3; possibly TRBD1 for D (5 bases). This CDR3 region has 15 residues. Germline V gene lookup returns CDR1 SGDLS and CDR2 YYNGEE. Trimming took 0 bases from V and 3 from J, leaving 11 bases between them. The CDR3 bases are TGTGCCAGCAGCGTAGCAGGGAAATGGACAGATACGCAGTATTTT. Translating gives CASSVAGKWTDTQYF.

Ten or more counts support this clonotype. The V gene is TRBV9, the J gene TRBJ2-7, with TRBD2 as a possible D gene (5 bases). V was shortened by 4 bases and J by 5 bases, with 19 bases between the two germline ends. Germline CDR1 is SGDLS and CDR2 is YYNGEE. The length of the CDR3 is 15 residues. The CDR3 loop reads CASSTRASGGDEQYF. CDR3 nucleotide sequence: TGTGCCAGCAGCACACGGGCTTCAGGAGGAGACGAGCAGTACTTC.

In this sample, this clonotype is medium-sized. This chain's CDR3 is CASSVAGQGTYEQYF. CDR3 nucleotide sequence: TGTGCCAGCAGCGTAGCGGGACAGGGGACCTACGAGCAGTACTTC. V usage is TRBV9 and J usage is TRBJ2-7; 10 bases are a match to TRBD1. The length of the CDR3 is 15 residues. V was pared by 0 bases and J by 2 bases, with 2 bases of the junction left unmatched. CDR1 SGDLS and CDR2 YYNGEE come from the germline V gene.

This clonotype was recorded at least ten times. This rearrangement joins TRBV9 to TRBJ2-3; 13 bases align to TRBD2. V dropped 4 bases and J dropped 1; count of bases not matched to a gene: 3. The V gene's germline CDR1 is SGDLS and CDR2 YYNGEE. The CDR3 runs to 16 residues. CDR3 sequence reads: CASSPGTSGGTDTQYF. In DNA, the CDR3 is TGTGCCAGCAGCCCCGGGACTAGCGGGGGCACAGATACGCAGTATTTT. Looking up the rest from reference TRBV9 and TRBJ2-3 gives the full variable domain: DSGVTQTPKHLITATGQRVTLRCSPRSGDLSVYWYQQSLDQGLQFLIQYYNGEERAKGNILERFSAQQFPDLHSELNLSSLELGDSALYFCASSPGTSGGTDTQYFGPGTRLTVL.

This clonotype was found many times. This sequence joins TRBV9 and TRBJ2-6, with D possibly being TRBD1 (6 bases). The CDR3 runs to 18 residues. V was pared by 3 bases and J by 0 bases, with 16 bases between. The germline V gene has CDR1 SGDLS and CDR2 YYNGEE. DNA for the CDR3: TGTGCCAGCAGCGCCCCGGGACATACTCGCTCTGGGGCCAACGTCCTGACTTTC. It encodes CASSAPGHTRSGANVLTF.

This clonotype was detected many times. The chain carries TRBV9 and TRBJ2-2; 7 nucleotides match TRBD1. V trimming: 3 bases; J trimming: 2 bases; junction bases outside the gene matches: 4. CDR1 is SGDLS and CDR2 is YYNGEE in the germline V gene. The CDR3 covers 15 residues. The CDR3 sequence is CASSGGTDNTGELFF. As DNA, the CDR3 is TGTGCCAGCAGCGGTGGGACAGATAACACCGGGGAGCTGTTTTTT.

This clonotype was counted a few times. The genes are TRBV9 and TRBJ2-2, with 10 bases identical to TRBD2. The germline V gene encodes CDR1 SGDLS and CDR2 YYNGEE. The CDR3 is 16 amino acids. The V segment lost 2 bases and the J segment 2 bases; nucleotides outside the gene matches: 3. The DNA for the CDR3 is TGTGCCAGCAGCGTTACTAGCGGGGACAACACCGGGGAGCTGTTTTTT. It is translated as CASSVTSGDNTGELFF.

This clonotype was seen ten or more times. The CDR3 DNA reads TGTGCCAGCAGCGTAGAGGGTTGGGAGACCCAGTACTTC. Amino acid sequence: CASSVEGWETQYF. J is TRBJ2-5 and V is TRBV9, with D uncertain. V dropped 0 bases and J dropped 5 bases, with 8 bases sitting between them. The CDR3 length is 13 residues. Germline loops: CDR1 SGDLS, CDR2 YYNGEE.

This clonotype was seen repeatedly, ten times or more. The chain is built from TRBV9 and TRBJ1-2; D may be TRBD1 (5 bases). The CDR3 consists of 12 residues. The V end was cut by 2 bases, the J end by 6 bases, with 8 bases between. The germline gives CDR1 SGDLS, CDR2 YYNGEE. CDR3 sequence (DNA): TGTGCCAGCAGCGTCGCGGGGGATGGCTACACCTTC. This translates into CASSVAGDGYTF.

V and J are TRBV9 and TRBJ2-1, with 10 nucleotides matching TRBD2. After removal of 0 bases from V and 8 bases from J, the junction contained 14 bases not matched to a gene. The CDR3 has 18 amino acids. Germline V gene sequence: CDR1 SGDLS, CDR2 YYNGEE. DNA of the CDR3: TGTGCCAGCAGCGTAGCCGCAGGGCTAGCGGGGGTTAGGGATGAGCAGTTCTTC. Amino acids: CASSVAAGLAGVRDEQFF.